A single sample gave rise to the 15 T cell receptor beta chains below, sequenced in a study of CD8+ T cells in alopecia areata. After isolation, RNA underwent reverse transcription to generate cDNA as the sequencing template. The data were produced by immunoSEQ multiplex PCR, yet TCRdb's version contains in-frame clones alone and is incomplete. The table has some 180,000 clones, around three fifths seen once; the top ten hold 4.9%. The sequencing input was CD8+ T cells sorted from blood. These receptor sequences come from a human donor in good health.

This clone has just one count. The chain has TRBV29-1 and TRBJ1-2; 7 positions match TRBD1. With V trimmed by 0 bases and J by 6 bases, 10 bases remained unmatched. This CDR3 spans 15 amino acids. Per germline, CDR1 SQVTM and CDR2 ANQGSEA. Here the CDR3 DNA reads TGCAGCGTTGAAGATCAGGGGCGACAGGGCCATGGCTACACCTTC. Residues: CSVEDQGRQGHGYTF.

The chain joins TRBV6-5 to TRBJ2-7; 10 positions agree with TRBD2. This CDR3 has 15 residues. Germline CDR1 MNHEY, CDR2 SVGAGI. Losses at the gene ends were 6 bases for V and 4 bases for J; bases not matched to a gene: 9. CDR3 DNA sequence: TGTGCCAGCAGATACGGGACTAGCGACGGGTACGAGCAGTACTTC. Amino acids: CASRYGTSDGYEQYF.

Regarding this clone: Other DNA sequences in the sample encode the same CDR3. V usage is TRBV5-1 and J usage is TRBJ2-7; unclear D gene. The CDR3 length is 11 residues. Trimming removed 2 bases from V and 3 bases from J, with 3 bases in between. The germline CDR1 and CDR2 sequences are SGHRS and YFSETQ. CDR3 nucleotides: TGCGCCAGCAGCTTTAGCTACGAGCAGTACTTC. As protein: CASSFSYEQYF.

This clone was counted between two and nine times. The V call is TRBV15, the J call TRBJ1-2; no firm D call. This CDR3 is 14 amino acids long. The germline V and J ends were trimmed by 0 bases and 5 bases, with 10 bases remaining between them. Germline-derived CDR1 and CDR2 are LNHNV and YYDKDF (reference sequence). CDR3 sequence: CATSRDGTAYGYTF. Written as DNA, the CDR3 is TGTGCCACCAGCAGAGATGGCACAGCTTATGGCTACACCTTC.

The genes are TRBV29-1 and TRBJ1-1; D call uncertain. The CDR3 length is 13 residues. Trimming removed 6 bases from V and 5 bases from J, with 16 bases in between. Looked up from germline, CDR1 is SQVTM and CDR2 is ANQGSEA. In DNA form, the CDR3 reads TGCAGCGTGGGAGGGTTACAGAGGACTGAAGCTTTCTTT. This translates into CSVGGLQRTEAFF.

This chain links TRBV5-4 with TRBJ2-7; D call uncertain. Per germline, CDR1 SGHNT and CDR2 YYREEE (reference sequence). This CDR3 is built from 13 residues. V was shortened by 1 base and J by 3 bases, with 8 bases between the two germline ends. The CDR3: CASSLLGSYEQYF. The CDR3 DNA reads TGTGCCAGCAGCTTGCTCGGAAGCTACGAGCAGTACTTC.

On this clone itself: A much larger clone sits a single nucleotide away, making a read error possible. This specimen includes other DNA sequences encoding the same CDR3. The V and J genes are TRBV4-1 and TRBJ2-7; D is perhaps TRBD1 or TRBD2 (5 bases each). This CDR3 is built from 15 residues. The V end lost 1 base, the J end lost 2 bases, and 12 bases lay between the germline ends. Germline V gene sequence: CDR1 MGHRA, CDR2 YSYEKL. CDR3 sequence reads: CASSQGDDSPYEQYF. The CDR3 nucleotides are TGCGCCAGCAGCCAAGGGGACGACAGCCCCTACGAGCAGTACTTC.

This chain links TRBV10-3 with TRBJ1-2; 10 nucleotides match TRBD1. Trimming removed 11 bases from V and 6 bases from J; junction bases left unmatched: 12. The germline V gene has CDR1 ENHRY and CDR2 SYGVKD. The CDR3 covers 14 residues. CDR3 sequence (DNA): TGTGCCGTTTGGCGGGACAGGGGCGAACATGGCTACACCTTC. This sequence encodes CAVWRDRGEHGYTF.

The chain employs TRBV4-1 and TRBJ1-2; TRBD1 matches 11 bases. The germline CDR1 and CDR2 sequences are MGHRA and YSYEKL. V lost 4 bases to trimming and J lost 4 bases; unmatched junction nucleotides: 5. The CDR3 is 15 amino acids. CDR3 in amino acids: CASSPKGTGGYGYTF. For the CDR3, the DNA is TGCGCCAGCAGCCCTAAAGGGACAGGGGGCTATGGCTACACCTTC.

The chain has TRBV2 and TRBJ1-1, with D hard to call. V lost 4 bases to trimming and J lost 11 bases, with 5 bases between them. Germline V CDR1 and CDR2: SNHLY, FYNNEI. The CDR3 covers 9 residues. CDR3 region: CASSGYAFF. In DNA, the CDR3 is TGTGCCAGCAGTGGGTACGCTTTCTTT.

This rearrangement joins TRBV6-1 to TRBJ1-1; TRBD1 aligns across 9 bases. The J segment lost 4 bases and the V segment lost 7 bases, leaving 7 bases of the junction unmatched. This CDR3 comprises 14 residues. Germline CDR1 and CDR2: MNHNS and SASEGT. The CDR3 reads CASTSQGAGTEAFF. DNA for the CDR3: TGTGCCAGCACTTCACAGGGGGCCGGCACTGAAGCTTTCTTT.

The chain employs TRBV25-1 and TRBJ1-1; D remains unclear. This CDR3 region has 14 residues. Germline loops: CDR1 MGHDK, CDR2 SYGVNS. The V and J ends lost 5 bases and 11 bases respectively, with 21 bases between them. As DNA, the CDR3 is TGTGCCAGCAGTCGCAAGCTTAGTCGGCTGGGTGCTTTCTTT. Protein product: CASSRKLSRLGAFF.

This clone was seen a handful of times. This chain uses TRBV4-1 with TRBJ2-7; TRBD1 matches 7 bases. Germline loops: CDR1 MGHRA, CDR2 YSYEKL. Trimming took 1 base from V and 2 from J; bases not matched to a gene: 5. The CDR3 runs 15 residues. The DNA of the CDR3 is TGCGCCAGCAGCCAAGCATCGGGACAGCCCTACGAGCAGTACTTC. This codes for CASSQASGQPYEQYF.

This chain links TRBV27 with TRBJ1-5; 8 bases align to TRBD1. This CDR3 region has 14 residues. Trimming cost V 5 bases and J 2 bases; bases outside gene matches: 2. CDR1 and CDR2 (germline): MNHEY, SMNVEV (reference sequence). Here the CDR3 reads CASSVTGGNQPQHF. CDR3 coding DNA: TGTGCCAGCAGTGTGACAGGGGGCAATCAGCCCCAGCATTTT.

The chain combines TRBV29-1 with TRBJ2-2, with D hard to call. CDR3 length equals 15 residues. Trimming stripped 6 bases from V and 0 bases from J, with 14 bases between. Germline loops: CDR1 SQVTM, CDR2 ANQGSEA. The CDR3 reads CSVVKGMTNTGELFF. DNA for the CDR3: TGCAGCGTCGTTAAAGGGATGACGAACACCGGGGAGCTGTTTTTT.